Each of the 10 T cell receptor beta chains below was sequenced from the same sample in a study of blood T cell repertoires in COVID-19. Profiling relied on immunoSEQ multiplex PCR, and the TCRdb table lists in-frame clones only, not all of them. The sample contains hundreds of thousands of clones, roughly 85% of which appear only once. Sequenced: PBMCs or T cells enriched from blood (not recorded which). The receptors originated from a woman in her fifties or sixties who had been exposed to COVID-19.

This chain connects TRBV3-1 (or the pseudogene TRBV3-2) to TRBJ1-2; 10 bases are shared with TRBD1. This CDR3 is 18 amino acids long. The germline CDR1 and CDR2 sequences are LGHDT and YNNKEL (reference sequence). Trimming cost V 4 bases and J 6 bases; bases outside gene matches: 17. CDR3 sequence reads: CASSRRPLTGGASDGYTF. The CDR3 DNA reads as TGTGCCAGCAGCCGAAGGCCCTTGACAGGGGGCGCAAGCGATGGCTACACCTTC.

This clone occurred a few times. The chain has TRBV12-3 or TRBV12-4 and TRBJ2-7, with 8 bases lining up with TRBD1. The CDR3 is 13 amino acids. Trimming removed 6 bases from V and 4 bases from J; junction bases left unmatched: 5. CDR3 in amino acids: CASRRTGLYEQYF. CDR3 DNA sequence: TGTGCCAGCAGGAGGACAGGGTTGTACGAGCAGTACTTC.

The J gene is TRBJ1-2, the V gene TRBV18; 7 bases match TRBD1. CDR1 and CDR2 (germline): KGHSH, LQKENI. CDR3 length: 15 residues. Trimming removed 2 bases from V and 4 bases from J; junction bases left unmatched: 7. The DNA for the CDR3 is TGTGCCAGCTCACCAGAGGGGACAGCGAGCTATGGCTACACCTTC. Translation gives CASSPEGTASYGYTF.

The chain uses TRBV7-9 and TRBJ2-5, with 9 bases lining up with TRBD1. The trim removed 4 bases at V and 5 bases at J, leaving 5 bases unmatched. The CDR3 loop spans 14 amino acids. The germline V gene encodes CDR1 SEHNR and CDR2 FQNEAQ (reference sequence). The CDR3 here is CASSSTGGLETQYF. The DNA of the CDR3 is TGTGCCAGCAGCTCGACAGGGGGGCTGGAGACCCAGTACTTC.

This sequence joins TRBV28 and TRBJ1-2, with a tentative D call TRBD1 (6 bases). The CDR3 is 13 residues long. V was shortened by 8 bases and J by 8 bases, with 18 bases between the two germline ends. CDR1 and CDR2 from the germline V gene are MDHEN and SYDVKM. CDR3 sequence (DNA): TGTGCCAGCGACTCCTCCATGCAGGGGGGCTACACCTTC. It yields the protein CASDSSMQGGYTF.

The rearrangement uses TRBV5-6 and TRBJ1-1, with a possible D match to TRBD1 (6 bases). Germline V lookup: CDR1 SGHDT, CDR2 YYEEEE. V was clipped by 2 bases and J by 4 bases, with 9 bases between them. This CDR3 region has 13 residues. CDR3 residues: CASSLGTTTEAFF. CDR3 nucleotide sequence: TGTGCCAGCAGCTTAGGGACAACCACTGAAGCTTTCTTT.

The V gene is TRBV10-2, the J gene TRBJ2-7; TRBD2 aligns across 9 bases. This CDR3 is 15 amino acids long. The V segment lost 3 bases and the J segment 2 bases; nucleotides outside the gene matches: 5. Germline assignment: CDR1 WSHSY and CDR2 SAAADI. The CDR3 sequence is CASSERSGGPYEQYF. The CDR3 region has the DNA TGCGCCAGCAGTGAACGGAGCGGGGGGCCCTACGAGCAGTACTTC.

The CDR3 nucleotides read TGTGCCAGTAGTACGTCCACGGGGGGGTATAGCAATCAGCCCCAGCATTTT. It translates to CASSTSTGGYSNQPQHF. The chain joins TRBV19 to TRBJ1-5; D is perhaps TRBD1 (5 bases). Trimming took off 4 bases at V and 0 bases at J, with 16 bases between the two ends. Per the germline V gene, CDR1 is LNHDA and CDR2 is SQIVND (reference sequence). This CDR3 is 17 amino acids long.

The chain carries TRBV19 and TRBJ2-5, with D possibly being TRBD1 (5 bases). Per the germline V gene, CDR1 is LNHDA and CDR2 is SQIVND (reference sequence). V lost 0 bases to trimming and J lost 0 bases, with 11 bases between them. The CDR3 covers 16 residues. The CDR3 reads CASSIDKTRDQETQYF. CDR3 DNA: TGTGCCAGTAGTATAGATAAAACCAGGGACCAAGAGACCCAGTACTTC.

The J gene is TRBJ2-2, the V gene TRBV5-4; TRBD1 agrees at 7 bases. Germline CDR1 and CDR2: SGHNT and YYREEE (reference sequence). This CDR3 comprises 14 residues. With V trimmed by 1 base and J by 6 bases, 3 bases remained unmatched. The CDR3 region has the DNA TGTGCCAGCAGCTTGACAACAGGGGCCGGGGAGCTGTTTTTT. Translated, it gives CASSLTTGAGELFF.